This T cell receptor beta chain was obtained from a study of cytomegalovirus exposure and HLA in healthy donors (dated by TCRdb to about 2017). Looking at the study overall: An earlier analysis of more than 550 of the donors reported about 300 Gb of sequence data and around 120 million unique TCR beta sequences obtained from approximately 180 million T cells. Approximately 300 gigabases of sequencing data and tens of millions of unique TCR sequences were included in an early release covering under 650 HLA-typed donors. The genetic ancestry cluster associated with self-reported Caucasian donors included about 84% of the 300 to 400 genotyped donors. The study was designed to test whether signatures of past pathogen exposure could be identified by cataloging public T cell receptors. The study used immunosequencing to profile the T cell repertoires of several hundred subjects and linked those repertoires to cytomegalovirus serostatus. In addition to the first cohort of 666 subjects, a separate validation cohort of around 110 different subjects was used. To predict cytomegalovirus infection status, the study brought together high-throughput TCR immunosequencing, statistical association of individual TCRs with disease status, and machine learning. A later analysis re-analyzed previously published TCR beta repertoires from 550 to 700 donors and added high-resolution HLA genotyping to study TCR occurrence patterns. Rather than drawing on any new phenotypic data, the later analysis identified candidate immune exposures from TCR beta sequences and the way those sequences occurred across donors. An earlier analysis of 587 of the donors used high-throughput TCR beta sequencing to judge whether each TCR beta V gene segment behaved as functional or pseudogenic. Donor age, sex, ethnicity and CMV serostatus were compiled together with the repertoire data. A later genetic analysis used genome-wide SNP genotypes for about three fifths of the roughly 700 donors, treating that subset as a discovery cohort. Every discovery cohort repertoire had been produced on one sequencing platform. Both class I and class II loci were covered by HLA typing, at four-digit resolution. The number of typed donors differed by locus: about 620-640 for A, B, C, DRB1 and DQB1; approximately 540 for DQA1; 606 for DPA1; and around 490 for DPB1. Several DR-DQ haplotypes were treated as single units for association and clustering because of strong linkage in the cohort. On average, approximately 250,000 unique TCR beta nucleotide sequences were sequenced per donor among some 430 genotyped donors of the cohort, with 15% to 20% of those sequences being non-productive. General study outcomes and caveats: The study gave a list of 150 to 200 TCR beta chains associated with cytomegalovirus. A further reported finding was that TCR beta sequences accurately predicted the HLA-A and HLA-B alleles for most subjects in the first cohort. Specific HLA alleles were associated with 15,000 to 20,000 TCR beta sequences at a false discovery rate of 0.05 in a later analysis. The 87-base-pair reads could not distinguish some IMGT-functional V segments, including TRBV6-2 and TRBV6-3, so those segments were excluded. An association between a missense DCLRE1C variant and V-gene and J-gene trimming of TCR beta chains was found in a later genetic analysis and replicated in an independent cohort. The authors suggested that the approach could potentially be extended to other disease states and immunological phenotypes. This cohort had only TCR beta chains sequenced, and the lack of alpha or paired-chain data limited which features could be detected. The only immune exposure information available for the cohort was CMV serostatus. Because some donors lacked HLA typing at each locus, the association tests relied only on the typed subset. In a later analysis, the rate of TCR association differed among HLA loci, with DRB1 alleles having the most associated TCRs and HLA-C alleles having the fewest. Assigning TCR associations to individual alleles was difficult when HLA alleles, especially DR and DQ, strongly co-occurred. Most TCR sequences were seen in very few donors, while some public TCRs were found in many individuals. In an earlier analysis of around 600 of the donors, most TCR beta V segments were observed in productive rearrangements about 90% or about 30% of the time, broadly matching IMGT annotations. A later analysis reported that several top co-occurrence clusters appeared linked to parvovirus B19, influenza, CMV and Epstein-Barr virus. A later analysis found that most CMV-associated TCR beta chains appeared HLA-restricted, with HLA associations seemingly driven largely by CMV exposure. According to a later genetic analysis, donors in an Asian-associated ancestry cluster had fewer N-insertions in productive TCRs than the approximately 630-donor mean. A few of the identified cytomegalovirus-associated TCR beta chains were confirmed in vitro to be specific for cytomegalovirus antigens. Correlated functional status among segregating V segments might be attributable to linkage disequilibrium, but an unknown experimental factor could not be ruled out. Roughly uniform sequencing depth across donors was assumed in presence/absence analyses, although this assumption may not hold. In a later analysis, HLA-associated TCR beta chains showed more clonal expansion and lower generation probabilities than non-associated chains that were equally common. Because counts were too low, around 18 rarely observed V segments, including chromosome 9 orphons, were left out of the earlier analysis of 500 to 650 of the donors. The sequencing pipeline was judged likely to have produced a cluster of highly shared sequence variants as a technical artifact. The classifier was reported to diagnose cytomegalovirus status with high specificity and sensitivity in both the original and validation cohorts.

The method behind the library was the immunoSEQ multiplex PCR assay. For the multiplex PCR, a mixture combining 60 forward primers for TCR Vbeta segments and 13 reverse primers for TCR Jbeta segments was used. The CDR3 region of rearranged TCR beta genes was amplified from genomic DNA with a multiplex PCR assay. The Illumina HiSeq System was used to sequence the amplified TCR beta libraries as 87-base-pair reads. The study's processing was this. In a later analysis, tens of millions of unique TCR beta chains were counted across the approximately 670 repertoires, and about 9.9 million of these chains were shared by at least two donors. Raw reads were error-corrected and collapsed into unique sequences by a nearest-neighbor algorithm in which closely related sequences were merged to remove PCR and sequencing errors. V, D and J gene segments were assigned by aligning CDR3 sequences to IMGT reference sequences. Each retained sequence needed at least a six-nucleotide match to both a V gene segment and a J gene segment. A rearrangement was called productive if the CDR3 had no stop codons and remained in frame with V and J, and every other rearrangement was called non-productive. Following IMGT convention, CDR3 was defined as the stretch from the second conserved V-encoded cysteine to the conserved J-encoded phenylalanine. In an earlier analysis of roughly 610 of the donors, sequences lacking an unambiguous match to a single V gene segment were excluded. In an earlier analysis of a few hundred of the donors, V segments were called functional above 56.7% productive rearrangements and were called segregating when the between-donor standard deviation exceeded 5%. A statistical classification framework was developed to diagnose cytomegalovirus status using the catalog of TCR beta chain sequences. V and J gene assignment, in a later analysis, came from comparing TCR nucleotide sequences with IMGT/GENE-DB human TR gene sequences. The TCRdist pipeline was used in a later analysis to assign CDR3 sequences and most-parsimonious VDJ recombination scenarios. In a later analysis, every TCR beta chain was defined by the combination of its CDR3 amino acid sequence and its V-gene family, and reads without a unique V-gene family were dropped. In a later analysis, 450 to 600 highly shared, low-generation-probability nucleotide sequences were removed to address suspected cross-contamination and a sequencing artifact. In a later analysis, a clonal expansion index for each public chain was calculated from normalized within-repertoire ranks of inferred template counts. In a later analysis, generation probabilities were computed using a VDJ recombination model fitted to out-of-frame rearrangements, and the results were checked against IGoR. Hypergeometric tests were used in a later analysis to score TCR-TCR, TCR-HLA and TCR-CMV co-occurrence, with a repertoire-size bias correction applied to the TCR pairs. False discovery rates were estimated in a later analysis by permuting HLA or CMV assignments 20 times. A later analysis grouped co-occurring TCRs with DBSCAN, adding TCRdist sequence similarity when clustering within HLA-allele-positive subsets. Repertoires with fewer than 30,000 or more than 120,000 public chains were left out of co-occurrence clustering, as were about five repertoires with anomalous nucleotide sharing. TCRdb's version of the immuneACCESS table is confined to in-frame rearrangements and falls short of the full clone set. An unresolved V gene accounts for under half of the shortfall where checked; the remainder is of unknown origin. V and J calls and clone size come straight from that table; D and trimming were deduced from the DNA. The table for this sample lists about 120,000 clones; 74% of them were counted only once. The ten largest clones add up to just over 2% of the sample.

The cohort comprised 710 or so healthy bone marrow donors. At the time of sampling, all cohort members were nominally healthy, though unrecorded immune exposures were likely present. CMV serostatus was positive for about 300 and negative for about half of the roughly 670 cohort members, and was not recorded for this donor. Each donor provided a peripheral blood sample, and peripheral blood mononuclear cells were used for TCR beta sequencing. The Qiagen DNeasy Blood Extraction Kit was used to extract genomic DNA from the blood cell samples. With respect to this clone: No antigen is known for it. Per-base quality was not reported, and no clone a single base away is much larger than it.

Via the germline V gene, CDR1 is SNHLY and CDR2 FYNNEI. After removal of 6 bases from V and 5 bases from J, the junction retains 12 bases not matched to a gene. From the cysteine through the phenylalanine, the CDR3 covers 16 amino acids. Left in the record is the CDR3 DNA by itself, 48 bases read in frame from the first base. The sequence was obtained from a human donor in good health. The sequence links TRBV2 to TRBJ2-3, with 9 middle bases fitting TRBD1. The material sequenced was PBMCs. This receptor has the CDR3 CASSPVGTGKEDTQYF. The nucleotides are TGTGCCAGCAGCCCGGTGGGGACAGGGAAGGAAGATACGCAGTATTTT.